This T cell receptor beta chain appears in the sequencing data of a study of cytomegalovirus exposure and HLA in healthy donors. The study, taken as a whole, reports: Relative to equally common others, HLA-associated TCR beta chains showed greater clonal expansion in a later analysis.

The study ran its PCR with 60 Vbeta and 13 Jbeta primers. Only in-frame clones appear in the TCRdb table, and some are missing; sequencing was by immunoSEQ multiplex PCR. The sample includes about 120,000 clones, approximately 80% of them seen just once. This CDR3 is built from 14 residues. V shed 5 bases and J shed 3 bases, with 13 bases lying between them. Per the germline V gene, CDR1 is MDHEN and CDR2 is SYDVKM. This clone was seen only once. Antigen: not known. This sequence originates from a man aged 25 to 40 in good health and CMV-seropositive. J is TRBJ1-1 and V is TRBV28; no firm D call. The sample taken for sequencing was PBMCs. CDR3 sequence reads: CASSPHSGYTEAFF. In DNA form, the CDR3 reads TGTGCCAGCAGTCCACATAGCGGGTACACTGAAGCTTTCTTT.